This T cell receptor beta chain was captured in a study of cytomegalovirus exposure and HLA in healthy donors. The PCR employed 60 Vbeta primers together with 13 Jbeta primers. The repertoire was sequenced with immunoSEQ multiplex PCR; TCRdb's copy has only in-frame clones and lacks some. The data contain over 70,000 clones, roughly 80% of them seen just once; the ten biggest clones take up approximately 29%. Study conclusions and caveats: Most TCR sequences showed up rarely, but some public TCRs showed up in many donors. Information on immune exposure was restricted to one variable (CMV serostatus). Common viral pathogens were later found to be apparently linked to several of the most significant clusters.

V dropped 10 bases and J dropped 8; count of bases not matched to a gene: 9. This CDR3 contains 13 residues. Germline CDR1 and CDR2: MNHEY and SVGAGI. Regarding this clone: Antigen: not known.

Sequenced: PBMCs. V and J are TRBV6-5 and TRBJ1-1; 11 nucleotides align to TRBD1. This receptor was taken from a man aged 45-65 years in good health and CMV-seropositive. This chain's CDR3 is CATRDRGISEAFF. The CDR3, as DNA: TGTGCCACCCGGGACAGGGGGATATCAGAAGCTTTCTTT.